The clone carrying this T cell receptor beta chain appeared a few times. PCR was performed a second time for about 7 to 12 cycles using a sample-barcoded 5' primer and a J-beta primer mix. TCRdb used MiXCR to reprocess the 5' RACE reads, holding one entry per CDR3 protein. This repertoire shows roughly 1 million distinct CDR3 sequences, about 23% found once; its top ten account for 0.65% to 0.75%. The record originates from a study of blood T cells in healthy people across ages. V was clipped by 6 bases and J by 3 bases; unmatched bases: 16. This CDR3 is built from 17 residues. Germline V gene data show CDR1 as LGHNA and CDR2 as YNFKEQ. These sequences were also reported in another study, on T cells of mothers and their children. That work contributes: The authors added sample barcodes and 2-4 random nucleotides using the M1S primer of the second PCR.

This receptor was identified in a girl aged 2 to 9 in good health. Input material: blood. V gene TRBV4-2 combines with J gene TRBJ1-1; the match to TRBD1 covers 7 bases. DNA of the CDR3: TGTGCCAGCAGACAAAACTCAGGGGGGTTTACGTACACTGAAGCTTTCTTT. Amino acids: CASRQNSGGFTYTEAFF.